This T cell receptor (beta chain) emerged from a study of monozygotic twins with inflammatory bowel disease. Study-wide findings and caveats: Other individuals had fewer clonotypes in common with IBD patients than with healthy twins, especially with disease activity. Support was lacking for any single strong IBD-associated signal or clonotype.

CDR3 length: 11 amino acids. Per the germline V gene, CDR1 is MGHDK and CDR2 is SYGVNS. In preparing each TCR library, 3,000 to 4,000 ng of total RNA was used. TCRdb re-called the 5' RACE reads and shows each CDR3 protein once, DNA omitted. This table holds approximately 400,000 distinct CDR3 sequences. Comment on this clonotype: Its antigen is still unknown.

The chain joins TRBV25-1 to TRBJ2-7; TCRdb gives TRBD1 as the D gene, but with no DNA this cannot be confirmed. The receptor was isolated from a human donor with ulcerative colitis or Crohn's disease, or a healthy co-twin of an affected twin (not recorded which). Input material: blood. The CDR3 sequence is CASREDSQQYF.